The clone carrying this T cell receptor (beta chain) was observed many times. Its antigen is not known. These data come from a study of T cells in Graves' hyperthyroidism and ophthalmopathy. Study as a whole: Staff took peripheral blood when the initial diagnosis was made, before any treatment began.

V was shortened by 7 bases and J by 4 bases, with 20 bases between the two germline ends. This CDR3 has 17 residues. Germline CDR1 reads MNHNS; CDR2 reads SASEGT. Study-wide results and limits: Most thyroid clonotypes that were expanded above 0.001 also turned up in blood.

It was RNA transcripts that yielded the amplified TCR beta CDR3 regions. In the first-round RT-PCR of the TCR CDR3, the HTBI primer set was used. TCRdb independently ran MiXCR on the multiplex PCR reads; one entry per CDR3 protein. The sample gives fewer than 450,000 distinct CDR3 sequences, approximately 17% of which show up once; about a third is in the top ten. The sample was blood. The chain carries TRBV6-1 and TRBJ2-6; D might be TRBD1 or TRBD2, each matching 5 bases. The clonotype comes from a woman aged 25 to 39 with Graves' hyperthyroidism that later progressed to Graves' ophthalmopathy. The chain's CDR3 is CASMLGTVSSGANVLTF. DNA of the CDR3: TGTGCCAGCATGTTAGGGACCGTTAGTTCGGGGGCCAACGTCCTGACTTTC.